One sample yielded the 27 T cell receptor delta chains listed below, sequenced in a study of gamma delta lymphoproliferative disorders and STAT genes. TCRdb reran clone calling via CATT on the multiplex PCR reads. This sample has about 1,800 delta-chain clones, with 2.5% to 3% found just once. Sequencing used genomic DNA taken from PBMCs of patients and controls. Material for sequencing was blood. These receptors were taken from a human donor in good health.

This clone was observed a handful of times. This may come from a read error, since a much larger clone is one base off. The sample carries other DNA sequences with the same CDR3. V usage is TRDV3 and J usage is TRDJ1; 12 positions agree with TRDD3. The CDR3 totals 15 residues. Germline CDR1 and CDR2: TVYSNPD and GDNSRS (reference sequence). The CDR3 spells CASSSGGYAPNKLIF. The CDR3 DNA follows: TGCGCCTCTTCGTCTGGGGGATACGCACCTAATAAACTCATCTTT.

This clone appeared a few times. Since a far larger clone is one base different, this is likely a read error. This same CDR3 is encoded by further DNA sequences in the sample. The rearrangement joins TRDV2 to TRDJ1; D ambiguous. Germline V gene data show CDR1 as GEAIGNYY and CDR2 as EKD. V was shortened by 5 bases and J by 0 bases, with 15 bases between the two germline ends. The CDR3 runs to 15 residues. The CDR3 is CACVPLGKYTDKLIF. In DNA, the CDR3 is TGTGCCTGTGTACCCCTAGGGAAGTACACCGATAAACTCATCTTT.

This clone is termed large. Additional DNA sequences in this sample encode the identical CDR3. The rearrangement joins TRDV2 to TRDJ1; TRDD3 matches at 7 bases. The junction had 9 bases not matched to a gene; V was cut back by 4 bases and J by 2 bases. Per the germline V gene, CDR1 is GEAIGNYY and CDR2 is EKD. The CDR3 contains 15 residues. This chain's CDR3 is CACETYQLGTDKLIF. The DNA for the CDR3 is TGTGCCTGTGAAACCTACCAACTGGGGACCGATAAACTCATCTTT.

The chain uses TRDV2 and TRDJ1, with D perhaps TRDD3 (6 bases). Trimming removed 0 bases at V and 1 base at J, with 11 bases between. CDR1 and CDR2 from the germline V gene are GEAIGNYY and EKD. The CDR3 has 15 amino acids. The CDR3 DNA sequence: TGTGCCTGTGACACCACGGGGGGAGGCACCGATAAACTCATCTTT. Its translation: CACDTTGGGTDKLIF.

Remarks on this clone: The likely explanation is a read error, given a far larger clone one base away. The same CDR3 also results from other DNA sequences found in this sample. This chain joins TRDV2 and TRDJ1; D call uncertain. CDR1 is GEAIGNYY and CDR2 is EKD in the germline V gene. CDR3 length equals 14 residues. V lost 7 bases and J 1 base, leaving 15 bases between the germline ends. In DNA form, the CDR3 reads TGTGCCTGCGACGAAAAACTCTCCACCGATAAACTCATCTTT. It yields the protein CACDEKLSTDKLIF.

By share, this clone counts as large. In the same sample, other DNA sequences code for this CDR3. The chain has TRDV2 and TRDJ3; 10 bases fit TRDD3. The germline V gene encodes CDR1 GEAIGNYY and CDR2 EKD. The V and J ends lost 0 bases and 0 bases, in that order; junction bases with no gene match: 1. CDR3 length: 18 amino acids. CDR3 loop: CACDTAGGYSWDTRQMFF. Here the CDR3 DNA reads TGTGCCTGTGACACCGCTGGGGGATACTCCTGGGACACCCGACAGATGTTTTTC.

As for this clone: The protein TCRdb lists belongs to a much larger clone and differs from this DNA's translation at residue 10, which points to a read error; the protein shown is made from the DNA. V and J are TRAV38-2/DV8 and TRDJ1; the match to TRDD3 covers 9 bases. V lost 2 bases to trimming and J lost 4 bases; unmatched junction nucleotides: 24. The CDR3 sequence is 21 residues long. Germline V gene lookup returns CDR1 TSESDYY and CDR2 QEAYKQQN. CDR3 nucleotide sequence: TGTGCTTATAGGAGGATGACCGCTGTGAGCGACTGGGGGAACTCATTCGATAAACTCATCTTT. The encoded protein is CAYRRMTAVSDWGNSFDKLIF.

By sample fraction, this clone is large. Distinct nucleotide sequences in the sample also encode this CDR3. This sequence joins TRDV2 and TRDJ1; D is unclear. Germline-derived CDR1 and CDR2 are GEAIGNYY and EKD. The CDR3 covers 16 residues. Trimming removed 3 bases at V and 4 bases at J, with 20 bases between. The CDR3 nucleotides are TGTGCCTGTGACCCCCTAGGCATGGCTCCATACGATAAACTCATCTTT. Translating it yields CACDPLGMAPYDKLIF.

This clone appeared a few times. The TCRdb protein comes from a much larger clone and disagrees with this DNA's translation at residue 12, likely due to a read error; the protein given here is derived from the DNA. This chain joins TRDV2 and TRDJ3, with 12 bases lining up with TRDD3. CDR3 length: 19 residues. The germline V gene encodes CDR1 GEAIGNYY and CDR2 EKD. Trimming removed 2 bases from V and 5 bases from J; junction bases left unmatched: 9. In DNA, the CDR3 is TGTGCCTGTGACAAGTTACTGGGGGATACCACCCGGGACACCCGACAGATGTTTTTC. This codes for CACDKLLGDTTRDTRQMFF.

As for this clone: TCRdb's entry gives the protein of a much larger clone, which mismatches this DNA's translation at residue 15, likely from a read error; the protein reported here is translated from the DNA. The V and J genes are TRDV2 and TRDJ3; maybe TRDD3 (6 bases). Germline CDR1 reads GEAIGNYY; CDR2 reads EKD. The CDR3 is 20 residues long. This chain's CDR3 is CACDAELGGLSSWDIRQMFF. In nucleotides, the CDR3 is TGTGCCTGTGACGCCGAACTTGGGGGGCTGAGCTCCTGGGACATCCGACAGATGTTTTTC.

A word on this clone: Since a far larger clone is one base different, this is likely a read error. The same CDR3 is also encoded by other DNA sequences in this sample. The rearrangement links TRDV2 to TRDJ1; the match to TRDD3 covers 13 bases. V lost 0 bases to trimming and J lost 3 bases; unmatched junction nucleotides: 15. This CDR3 is 20 amino acids long. In germline, CDR1 is GEAIGNYY, CDR2 EKD. In nucleotides, the CDR3 is TGTGCCTGTGACACCGTCGGCGTAGATACTGGGGGATACGGGCCCGATAAACTCATCTTT. This codes for CACDTVGVDTGGYGPDKLIF.

In its sample, this clone ranks as large. Other DNA sequences in this specimen translate into the identical CDR3. The chain is built from TRDV2 and TRDJ1, with D unclear. CDR3 size: 9 residues. CDR1 is GEAIGNYY, CDR2 EKD, per germline. Trimming shortened V by 6 bases and J by 10 bases, and 8 bases separated the two germline ends. As DNA, the CDR3 is TGTGCCTGTTCTGTGGGACTCATCTTT. Its protein product is CACSVGLIF.

The table lists this clone with a few counts. TCRdb's entry gives the protein of a much larger clone, which mismatches this DNA's translation at residue 9, likely from a read error; the protein reported here is translated from the DNA. V is TRDV1 and J is TRDJ1, with D possibly TRDD3 on 6 matching bases. Germline V CDR1 and CDR2: TSWWSYY, QGS. The CDR3 extends over 19 amino acids. V lost 1 base and J lost 6, with 27 bases in between. The CDR3 coding sequence is TGTGCTCTTGGGGAACCTACGGAGATCACGGTACTGGGCGCTTATAAACTCATCTTT. Translating it yields CALGEPTEITVLGAYKLIF.

For this clone: The protein in TCRdb stems from a much larger clone and differs at residue 6 from this DNA's translation, likely a read error; here the protein is translated from the DNA. The V call is TRDV2, the J call TRDJ1, with TRDD3 matching over 10 bases. The V and J ends lost 4 bases and 4 bases, in that order; junction bases with no gene match: 8. This CDR3 is 15 amino acids long. In germline, CDR1 is GEAIGNYY, CDR2 EKD. CDR3 coding DNA: TGTGCCTGTGATAAGTCGGGGGATACGGGCGATAAACTCATCTTT. The encoded protein is CACDKSGDTGDKLIF.

Worth noting for this clone: The protein given by TCRdb reflects a much larger clone and differs at residue 13 from this DNA's translation, likely from a read error; the protein shown is the DNA's translation. The chain recombines TRDV3 with TRDJ1; 10 bases agree with TRDD3. Germline trimming cut 2 bases from V and 0 bases from J; bases unmatched to any gene: 24. The CDR3 length is 21 residues. Germline CDR1 reads TVYSNPD; CDR2 reads GDNSRS (reference sequence). The CDR3 loop reads CAFQRPIYWGILGPHTDKLIF. The DNA of the CDR3 is TGTGCCTTTCAACGTCCGATCTACTGGGGGATTCTAGGGCCCCACACCGATAAACTCATCTTT.

This clone was seen more than once but under ten times. A read error likely explains this, since a far larger clone differs by one base. Distinct nucleotide sequences in the sample also encode this CDR3. The genes are TRDV1 and TRDJ3; 12 positions match TRDD3. Germline-derived CDR1 and CDR2 are TSWWSYY and QGS. This CDR3 comprises 24 residues. J lost 2 bases, V lost 2 bases, and 19 bases had no gene match. DNA of the CDR3: TGTGCTCTTGGGGAAGGGGAGTCTTCCTACTCGGACTGGGGGATACCCTGGGACACCCGACAGATGTTTTTC. Translating it yields CALGEGESSYSDWGIPWDTRQMFF.

This clone rates as large. The sample has other DNA sequences that encode this CDR3 too. This chain connects TRDV2 to TRDJ1; 12 bases align to TRDD3. Germline V gives CDR1 GEAIGNYY, CDR2 EKD. V trimming: 1 base; J trimming: 0 bases; junction bases outside the gene matches: 14. The length of the CDR3 is 20 residues. The CDR3: CACDTISGGYERTYTDKLIF. The CDR3 DNA follows: TGTGCCTGTGACACTATATCTGGGGGATACGAGCGTACGTACACCGATAAACTCATCTTT.

This clone was detected a few times. The amino acid sequence in TCRdb belongs to a much larger clone and departs from this DNA's translation at residue 14, likely a sequencing read error; the sequence shown is translated from the DNA. The genes are TRDV2 and TRDJ1; D possibly corresponds to TRDD3 (5 bases). The germline gives CDR1 GEAIGNYY, CDR2 EKD. The CDR3 loop spans 22 amino acids. V was shortened by 3 bases and J by 0 bases, with 34 bases between the two germline ends. CDR3 region: CACDLGPPDRWDPRSYTDKLIF. In DNA, the CDR3 is TGTGCCTGTGACCTAGGACCTCCCGACCGATGGGATCCCCGCTCGTACACCGATAAACTCATCTTT.

On this clone: The likely explanation is a read error, given a far larger clone one base away. Other nucleotide sequences from this sample produce the same CDR3. The rearrangement uses TRDV2 and TRDJ1; 8 bases map to TRDD3. In germline, CDR1 is GEAIGNYY, CDR2 EKD. The CDR3 sequence is 19 residues long. The junction had 20 bases not matched to a gene; V was cut back by 3 bases and J by 3 bases. Here the CDR3 DNA reads TGTGCCTGTGACGGGCTCTCTGGGGGACACACCCCCGCTGCCGATAAACTCATCTTT. Translation gives CACDGLSGGHTPAADKLIF.

This clone came up a few times. With only one base between it and a far larger clone, this is likely a read error. The identical CDR3 is also encoded by other nucleotide sequences in the sample. The J gene is TRDJ1, the V gene TRDV2; 9 bases are shared with TRDD3. V trimming: 3 bases; J trimming: 0 bases; junction bases outside the gene matches: 10. The CDR3 contains 17 residues. The germline V gene has CDR1 GEAIGNYY and CDR2 EKD. CDR3 nucleotides: TGTGCCTGTGACGTACTGGGGGACACCATTCACACCGATAAACTCATCTTT. It specifies CACDVLGDTIHTDKLIF.

On this clone itself: A far larger clone is a single base away, which makes a read error likely. This CDR3 is also generated by other DNA sequences in the sample. CDR3 sequence: CACDTEPGWGMPSSWDTRQMFF. CDR3 sequence (DNA): TGTGCCTGCGACACCGAGCCGGGTTGGGGGATGCCTAGCTCCTGGGACACCCGACAGATGTTTTTC. This chain links TRDV2 with TRDJ3; the match to TRDD3 covers 8 bases. Germline V gives CDR1 GEAIGNYY, CDR2 EKD. The CDR3 spans 22 residues.

In regard to this clone: The protein given by TCRdb reflects a much larger clone and differs at residue 3 from this DNA's translation, likely from a read error; the protein shown is the DNA's translation. This sequence joins TRDV2 and TRDJ1; 9 bases are shared with TRDD3. This CDR3 is built from 19 residues. Looked up from germline, CDR1 is GEAIGNYY and CDR2 is EKD. The CDR3 loop is CAFDIAGTGGQGYTDKLIF. CDR3 DNA sequence: TGTGCCTTTGACATTGCTGGTACTGGGGGACAGGGGTACACCGATAAACTCATCTTT.

This clone came up a few times. The chain recombines TRDV2 with TRDJ1; TRDD3 agrees at 10 bases. CDR1 is GEAIGNYY and CDR2 is EKD in the germline V gene. The CDR3 covers 16 residues. The J segment lost 0 bases and the V segment lost 3 bases, leaving 6 bases of the junction unmatched. The CDR3 coding sequence is TGTGCCTGTGACGTACTGGGGGATCGGGACACCGATAAACTCATCTTT. It encodes CACDVLGDRDTDKLIF.

As concerns this clone: This DNA translates differently at residue 14 from the TCRdb protein, which is that of a much larger clone; a read error is likely, and the protein shown is the DNA's own translation. The chain links TRDV2 to TRDJ1; possible D gene TRDD3, 5 bases. Germline CDR1 reads GEAIGNYY; CDR2 reads EKD. The CDR3 is made up of 17 amino acids. Here the CDR3 reads CACDSLVDTAYTDRLIF. DNA for the CDR3: TGTGCCTGTGACTCACTGGTCGACACAGCGTACACCGATAGACTCATCTTT.

About this clone: The translation of this DNA and the TCRdb protein of a much larger clone differ at residue 4, probably owing to a read error; the protein shown here is translated from the DNA. The J gene is TRDJ1, the V gene TRDV2; the match to TRDD3 covers 9 bases. Germline-derived CDR1 and CDR2 are GEAIGNYY and EKD. The CDR3 loop spans 18 amino acids. The J segment lost 0 bases and the V segment lost 5 bases, leaving 15 bases of the junction unmatched. DNA for the CDR3: TGTGCCTGTGGCGCTCTACTGGGGGACAACCGGTACACCGATAAACTCATCTTT. Encoded protein: CACGALLGDNRYTDKLIF.

This clone was seen a handful of times. The protein given by TCRdb reflects a much larger clone and differs at residue 9 from this DNA's translation, likely from a read error; the protein shown is the DNA's translation. The V and J genes are TRDV2 and TRDJ1; D is undetermined. V shed 3 bases and J shed 3 bases, with 13 bases lying between them. This CDR3 contains 14 residues. Per germline, CDR1 GEAIGNYY and CDR2 EKD. The chain's CDR3 is CACDEKLSSDKLIF. CDR3 DNA: TGTGCCTGTGACGAAAAACTCTCCTCCGATAAACTCATCTTT.

Concerning this clone: One base separates it from a far larger clone, so it is likely a read error. The same CDR3 can be traced to other DNA sequences in this sample. The chain uses TRDV1 and TRDJ1, with TRDD3 identical over 12 bases. The CDR3 has 18 residues. Germline V lookup: CDR1 TSWWSYY, CDR2 QGS. The CDR3 DNA is TGTGCTCTTGGGGAACTAGGATGGACTGGGGGATACTCCGATAAACTCATCTTC. It translates to CALGELGWTGGYSDKLIF.